One and the same sample provided the 25 T cell receptor beta chains below, sequenced in a study of spatial heterogeneity in lung cancer. Via MiXCR, TCRdb re-called the 5' RACE reads, giving one row per CDR3 protein. The sample yields 7,500 to 9,500 distinct CDR3 sequences, approximately 8% seen once. Time point meaning: sample taken at primary tumor resection. The study sequenced unsorted whole RNA from tumor, nontumor lung or frozen PBMC. Sequences were derived from PBMCs, sampled at surgery. These receptors were taken from a female donor with early-stage non-small cell lung cancer.

By sample fraction, this clonotype is medium-sized. This chain joins TRBV5-1 and TRBJ2-7; 10 nucleotides align to TRBD1. Trimming removed 4 bases from V and 0 bases from J; junction bases left unmatched: 4. Germline V gene sequence: CDR1 SGHRS, CDR2 YFSETQ. The CDR3 is 15 residues long. The CDR3: CASSAGQGFSYEQYF. The CDR3 DNA reads as TGCGCCAGCAGCGCGGGACAGGGGTTCTCCTACGAGCAGTACTTC.

This clonotype was seen more than once but under ten times. The chain recombines TRBV29-1 with TRBJ2-1; D unclear. Germline lookup yields CDR1 SQVTM and CDR2 ANQGSEA. The CDR3 is made up of 16 amino acids. Deletions cut 2 bases from V and 7 bases from J, with 21 bases between. CDR3 residues: CSVEQFTRSAENEQFF. DNA for the CDR3: TGCAGCGTTGAACAATTTACGAGGTCAGCTGAGAATGAGCAGTTCTTC.

In its sample, this clonotype was seen many times. The V and J genes are TRBV10-3 and TRBJ1-4; D not resolved. Germline V gene data show CDR1 as ENHRY and CDR2 as SYGVKD. Trimming removed 0 bases at V and 8 bases at J, with 10 bases between. This CDR3 has 14 amino acids. The CDR3 nucleotides read TGTGCCATCAGTGAGTCGGCGGGAGGGGAAAAACTGTTTTTT. This codes for CAISESAGGEKLFF.

This clonotype was detected ten times or more. This chain connects TRBV5-5 to TRBJ2-2; tentative D call: TRBD1 (6 bases). Trimming shortened V by 1 base and J by 6 bases, and 13 bases separated the two germline ends. The CDR3 spans 15 residues. Looked up from germline, CDR1 is SGHKS and CDR2 is YYEKEE (reference sequence). The CDR3 here is CASSLLQGVSGELFF. The CDR3 region has the DNA TGTGCCAGCAGCTTGTTACAGGGAGTTTCCGGGGAGCTGTTTTTT.

This clonotype is medium-sized within its sample. The chain carries TRBV20-1 and TRBJ1-5; no clear D. This CDR3 contains 14 residues. V was pared by 0 bases and J by 5 bases, with 11 bases between. Germline V gives CDR1 DFQATT, CDR2 SNEGSKA (reference sequence). As DNA, the CDR3 is TGCAGTGCTAGAGAGTTGGCAGCGTATCAGCCCCAGCATTTT. This sequence encodes CSARELAAYQPQHF.

This clonotype was recorded at least ten times. This chain joins TRBV3-1 and TRBJ2-3, with 10 bases that match TRBD2. The CDR3 is made up of 15 amino acids. From germline, CDR1 is LGHDT and CDR2 YNNKEL (reference sequence). J lost 6 bases, V lost 7 bases, and 10 bases had no gene match. CDR3 nucleotides: TGTGCCAGCAACGATTGGACTAGCGGCCATGATACGCAGTATTTT. Translated: CASNDWTSGHDTQYF.

This clonotype was recorded at least ten times. The V call is TRBV7-3, the J call TRBJ2-7; a weak D match, TRBD2 (5 bases). Germline V gene lookup returns CDR1 SGHTA and CDR2 FQGTGA. The CDR3 length is 16 residues. Trimming stripped 0 bases from V and 2 bases from J, with 14 bases between. CDR3 region: CASSLTRVSGTYEQYF. The CDR3 DNA is TGTGCCAGCAGCTTAACGAGGGTTTCGGGGACCTACGAGCAGTACTTC. The full variable domain, rest sourced from reference TRBV7-3 and TRBJ2-7, is GAGVSQTPSNKVTEKGKYVELRCDPISGHTALYWYRQSLGQGPEFLIYFQGTGAADDSGLPNDRFFAVRPEGSVSTLKIQRTERGDSAVYLCASSLTRVSGTYEQYFGPGTRLTVT.

Within the sample, this clonotype is medium-sized. This chain connects TRBV11-2 to TRBJ2-2, with D possibly matching TRBD2 (6 bases). Germline V gives CDR1 SGHAT, CDR2 FQNNGV. V was clipped by 7 bases and J by 4 bases, with 19 bases between them. This CDR3 is 16 amino acids long. CDR3 amino acids: CASTLFRRAATGELFF. The CDR3 DNA is TGTGCCAGCACCCTGTTCCGGAGGGCGGCCACCGGGGAGCTGTTTTTT.

This clonotype showed up many times. CDR3 sequence reads: CAISFSGASTDTQYF. CDR3 sequence (DNA): TGTGCCATCAGTTTTAGCGGGGCAAGCACAGATACGCAGTATTTT. This sequence joins TRBV10-3 and TRBJ2-3, with 8 nucleotides matching TRBD2. This CDR3 has 15 residues. With 5 bases clipped from V and 0 bases from J, the junction kept 4 bases outside the gene matches. The germline V gene has CDR1 ENHRY and CDR2 SYGVKD.

This clonotype was recorded a few times. The rearrangement joins TRBV2 to TRBJ2-3, with unresolved D. The CDR3 is 15 residues long. Germline V gene lookup returns CDR1 SNHLY and CDR2 FYNNEI. Trimming took 1 base from V and 1 from J, leaving 9 bases between them. As DNA, the CDR3 is TGTGCCAGCAGTGAAGGAGCGCGGCGCACAGATACGCAGTATTTT. Its protein is CASSEGARRTDTQYF.

This clonotype has ten or more counts. V gene TRBV11-2 combines with J gene TRBJ2-3; the match to TRBD2 covers 11 bases. CDR3 length: 16 residues. Germline CDR1 SGHAT, CDR2 FQNNGV. The ends lost 1 base at V and 3 bases at J; junction bases unmatched: 3. As DNA, the CDR3 is TGTGCCAGCAGCTTAGGATCTAGCGGGAGGACAGATACGCAGTATTTT. This translates into CASSLGSSGRTDTQYF. The full variable domain, in which reference TRBV11-2 and TRBJ2-3 provide the parts outside the CDR3, is EAGVAQSPRYKIIEKRQSVAFWCNPISGHATLYWYQQILGQGPKLLIQFQNNGVVDDSQLPKDRFSAERLKGVDSTLKIQPAKLEDSAVYLCASSLGSSGRTDTQYFGPGTRLTVL.

This clonotype was counted at least ten times. V is TRBV18 and J is TRBJ2-5; D not certain. This CDR3 has 15 amino acids. Trimming pared 0 bases from V and 1 base from J, leaving 9 bases between. CDR1 KGHSH and CDR2 LQKENI come from the germline V gene. The CDR3: CASSPPGLGQETQYF. CDR3 bases: TGTGCCAGCTCACCACCTGGATTGGGCCAAGAGACCCAGTACTTC. The full variable domain, in which reference TRBV18 and TRBJ2-5 provide the parts outside the CDR3, is NAGVMQNPRHLVRRRGQEARLRCSPMKGHSHVYWYRQLPEEGLKFMVYLQKENIIDESGMPKERFSAEFPKEGPSILRIQQVVRGDSAAYFCASSPPGLGQETQYFGPGTRLLVL.

This clonotype was recorded at least ten times. V usage is TRBV23-1 and J usage is TRBJ2-3, with D maybe TRBD2 (5 bases). TRBV23-1 is designated an ORF whose function remains uncertain. This CDR3 has 16 amino acids. The V gene lost 0 bases and the J gene lost 0 bases, with 10 bases spanning the gap. CDR3 sequence: CASSQSERTSTDTQYF. Written as DNA, the CDR3 is TGCGCCAGCAGTCAATCCGAACGGACTAGCACAGATACGCAGTATTTT.

This clonotype is categorized as medium-sized. V gene TRBV30 combines with J gene TRBJ2-5, with D unresolved. Trimming removed 3 bases from V and 7 bases from J, with 9 bases in between. CDR1 is GTSNPN, CDR2 SVGIG, per germline (reference sequence). The CDR3 spans 11 residues. The CDR3 nucleotides are TGTGCCTGGAGGCTGCTGGGGACCCAGTACTTC. Its protein product is CAWRLLGTQYF.

This clonotype came up many times. This chain joins TRBV28 and TRBJ2-1; D might be TRBD2 (6 bases). CDR3 size: 14 residues. The V gene lost 6 bases and the J gene lost 7 bases, with 16 bases spanning the gap. Germline V gene lookup returns CDR1 MDHEN and CDR2 SYDVKM. For the CDR3, the DNA is TGTGCCAGCAGGGGCCGGGGGAGGCTGAATGAGCAGTTCTTC. Amino acids: CASRGRGRLNEQFF.

This clonotype turned up a few times. J is TRBJ2-5 and V is TRBV4-1; D may correspond to TRBD1 or TRBD2 (6 bases each). Trimming shortened V by 4 bases and J by 5 bases, and 20 bases separated the two germline ends. Germline values: CDR1 MGHRA, CDR2 YSYEKL. This CDR3 is built from 16 residues. The DNA for the CDR3 is TGCGCCAGCAGCCTCCACCTGGGGGGCCTCTTCGAGACCCAGTACTTC. Protein sequence: CASSLHLGGLFETQYF.

V is TRBV29-1 and J is TRBJ2-3, with unresolved D. V shed 7 bases and J shed 2 bases, with 4 bases lying between them. Germline loops: CDR1 SQVTM, CDR2 ANQGSEA. This CDR3 has 10 residues. The CDR3 DNA is TGCAGCGCGATCACAGATACGCAGTATTTT. It translates to CSAITDTQYF.

Sample share makes this clonotype medium-sized. The chain uses TRBV2 and TRBJ2-3; the D call may be TRBD1 or TRBD2 (5 bases each). Germline CDR1 reads SNHLY; CDR2 reads FYNNEI. V lost 5 bases and J lost 5, with 20 bases in between. The CDR3 consists of 16 residues. The chain's CDR3 is CASSRDGRLSGDTQYF. CDR3 DNA: TGTGCCAGCAGTCGGGACGGACGACTTTCTGGAGATACGCAGTATTTT. The entire variable domain, with the rest obtained from reference TRBV2 and TRBJ2-3, is as follows: EPEVTQTPSHQVTQMGQEVILRCVPISNHLYFYWYRQILGQKVEFLVSFYNNEISEKSEIFDDQFSVERPDGSNFTLKIRSTKLEDSAMYFCASSRDGRLSGDTQYFGPGTRLTVL.

By proportion, this clonotype is medium-sized. The V and J genes are TRBV7-3 and TRBJ2-3; D remains ambiguous. CDR3 length: 17 amino acids. Trimming left V 0 bases short and J 0 bases short, with 13 bases between. Looked up from germline, CDR1 is SGHTA and CDR2 is FQGTGA. CDR3: CASSLTSSGFSTDTQYF. Written as DNA, the CDR3 is TGTGCCAGCAGCTTAACGTCTTCCGGGTTTAGCACAGATACGCAGTATTTT.

The chain has TRBV7-3 and TRBJ1-1; tentatively, D is TRBD1 (5 bases). Trimming removed 5 bases at V and 0 bases at J, with 7 bases between. Germline CDR1 and CDR2: SGHTA and FQGTGA. The CDR3 is 13 amino acids. The CDR3 is CASSQTVNTEAFF. CDR3 DNA: TGTGCCAGCAGCCAGACAGTGAACACTGAAGCTTTCTTT.

Relative to its sample, this clonotype is medium-sized. V and J are TRBV15 and TRBJ2-2; 10 bases are shared with TRBD2. J lost 5 bases, V lost 3 bases, and 9 bases had no gene match. The CDR3 loop spans 17 amino acids. Germline V gives CDR1 LNHNV, CDR2 YYDKDF (reference sequence). The CDR3 here is CATSSLAGGRGTGELFF. The DNA for the CDR3 is TGTGCCACCAGCAGCTTAGCGGGGGGTAGGGGTACCGGGGAGCTGTTTTTT.

This clonotype qualifies as medium-sized (0.01 to 0.1%). CDR3 sequence: CASSPTLGDTEAFF. In DNA form, the CDR3 reads TGTGCCAGCAGCCCAACGCTGGGGGACACTGAAGCTTTCTTT. The chain employs TRBV11-2 and TRBJ1-1, with D tentatively TRBD1 (5 bases). Per germline, CDR1 SGHAT and CDR2 FQNNGV. Trimming removed 5 bases from V and 3 bases from J, with 13 bases in between. The length of the CDR3 is 14 residues.

The chain employs TRBV6-5 and TRBJ2-3, with D perhaps being TRBD1 or TRBD2 (5 bases each). This CDR3 has 14 residues. Germline V gene sequence: CDR1 MNHEY, CDR2 SVGAGI. V lost 2 bases and J lost 6, with 12 bases in between. CDR3 in DNA: TGTGCCAGCAGTTACGGGGGTTCAGAGGATACGCAGTATTTT. As protein: CASSYGGSEDTQYF.

At least ten counts were recorded for this clonotype. V usage is TRBV20-1 and J usage is TRBJ1-1; weak D call: TRBD1 (6 bases). CDR3 length equals 13 residues. CDR1 and CDR2 from the germline V gene are DFQATT and SNEGSKA (reference sequence). V lost 2 bases to trimming and J lost 6 bases, with 13 bases between them. DNA of the CDR3: TGCAGTGCTAGACGACCAGGGGTTTCTGAAGCTTTCTTT. Its protein product is CSARRPGVSEAFF.

This clonotype was observed many times. CDR3 in amino acids: CSARGTGTPNSPLHF. CDR3 coding DNA: TGCAGTGCTAGAGGTACCGGGACACCTAATTCACCCCTCCACTTT. This sequence joins TRBV20-1 and TRBJ1-6, with a weak D call TRBD1 (6 bases). This CDR3 is 15 amino acids long. Trimming pared 1 base from V and 6 bases from J, leaving 13 bases between. CDR1 DFQATT and CDR2 SNEGSKA come from the germline V gene (reference sequence).